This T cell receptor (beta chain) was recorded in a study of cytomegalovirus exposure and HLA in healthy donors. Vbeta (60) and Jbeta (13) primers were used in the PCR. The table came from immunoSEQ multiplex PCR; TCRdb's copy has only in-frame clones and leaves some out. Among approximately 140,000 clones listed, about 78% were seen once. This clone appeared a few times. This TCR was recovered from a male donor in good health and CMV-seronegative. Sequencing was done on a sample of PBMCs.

CDR3 DNA sequence: TGTGCCGGCAACAGGGCGAACACCGGGGAGCTGTTTTTT. This translates into CAGNRANTGELFF. The chain is built from TRBV30 and TRBJ2-2, with D perhaps matching TRBD1 (6 bases). CDR3 size: 13 residues. V was cut by 8 bases and J by 0 bases, with 10 bases left in between. The germline V gene has CDR1 GTSNPN and CDR2 SVGIG (reference sequence).